Listed below are T cell receptor beta chains from one sample, sequenced in a study of blood T cell repertoires in COVID-19. This table comes from immunoSEQ multiplex PCR, and its TCRdb copy is limited to in-frame clones, with some not included. The table includes about 61,000 clones, around nine tenths detected once. Sequencing input: peripheral blood. These receptors were collected from a human donor in a cohort sampled during active COVID-19. CDR3s include the opening cysteine and the closing phenylalanine or tryptophan. D genes are given only for firm matches. Clone size is given for some rows only: seen once, a few or many times, or a class if the clone is expanded.

j_gene,d_gene,v_gene,abundance,CDR3nt,CDR3aa
TRBJ1-1,-,TRBV19,-,TGTGCCAGCGTAACCAGGGATGATACTGAAGCTTTCTTT,CASVTRDDTEAFF
TRBJ2-1,TRBD2,TRBV15,-,TGTGCCACCAGCAGAGGAGTTAGCGGGGAGTACAATGAGCAGTTCTTC,CATSRGVSGEYNEQFF
TRBJ2-2,TRBD2,TRBV7-6,-,TGTGCCAGCAGCTTACTAGCGGGGGGGTTCGCCGGGGAGCTGTTTTTT,CASSLLAGGFAGELFF
TRBJ2-7,-,TRBV7-9,-,TGTGCCAGCAGCTCAGGGGGGACAGAGAGCGGCGAGCAGTACTTC,CASSSGGTESGEQYF
TRBJ1-3,-,TRBV3-1/TRBV3-2,-,TGTGCCAGCAGCCAAGATCAGGGCTCTGGAAACACCATATATTTT,CASSQDQGSGNTIYF
TRBJ2-7,-,TRBV4-3,-,TGCGCCAGCAGCCAAGTGAAGGGAGGAGCCTACGAGCAGTACTTC,CASSQVKGGAYEQYF
TRBJ2-2,-,TRBV25-1,-,TGTGCCAGCAGTTGGGGACTCCCCACCGGGGAGCTGTTTTTT,CASSWGLPTGELFF
TRBJ2-1,TRBD2,TRBV19,few,TGTGCCAGCTCCAGCGGGGGGGTCCCCAATGAGCAGTTCTTC,CASSSGGVPNEQFF
TRBJ1-5,-,TRBV4-2,-,TGTGCCAGCAGCCAAGGCGGCGGTGGGCCCCAGCATTTT,CASSQGGGGPQHF
TRBJ2-3,TRBD1,TRBV11-3,-,TGTGCCAGCAGCTCGGGACAGGGGACAGATACGCAGTATTTT,CASSSGQGTDTQYF
TRBJ1-5,TRBD1,TRBV7-9,-,TGTGCCAGCAGCTTAACTGCCGGGACAGCACTTCTAGATCAGCCCCAGCATTTT,CASSLTAGTALLDQPQHF
TRBJ2-7,TRBD1,TRBV4-3,-,TGCGCCAGCAGCCAAGGGGACAGGGGAACCTACGAGCAGTACTTC,CASSQGDRGTYEQYF
TRBJ2-5,TRBD2,TRBV3-1/TRBV3-2,-,TGTGCCAGCAGCCCGGGACTAGCGGGACGTCAAGAGACCCAGTACTTC,CASSPGLAGRQETQYF